The 5 T cell receptor beta chains below come from one sample, sequenced in a study of human T cells and chemical hapten exposure. TCRdb passed the RACE reads through MiXCR, listing each CDR3 protein once. The repertoire holds about 84,000 distinct CDR3 sequences, with less than 14% as singletons. Specified time point: patch test 3, about 24 weeks after DPC sensitization. As to treatment: therapeutic diphenylcyclopropenone sensitization with weekly scalp DPC. This sample comprised whole blood, obtained in connection with sensitization to the hapten diphenylcyclopropenone (DPC). These receptors all stem from a woman in her forties or fifties with alopecia areata. Some clones in this sample may be carry-over from other donors' samples.

This clonotype was picked up a small number of times. The chain is built from TRBV6-1 and TRBJ1-5; 8 nucleotides line up with TRBD1. The CDR3 contains 13 residues. Germline values: CDR1 MNHNS, CDR2 SASEGT. The V and J ends lost 7 bases and 2 bases, in that order; junction bases with no gene match: 1. The CDR3: CASMDRGNQPQHF. The CDR3 DNA follows: TGTGCCAGCATGGACAGGGGCAATCAGCCCCAGCATTTT.

This clonotype was picked up many times. The chain joins TRBV5-6 to TRBJ1-1; weak D call: TRBD1 (5 bases). This CDR3 is built from 17 residues. Germline V lookup: CDR1 SGHDT, CDR2 YYEEEE. V shed 0 bases and J shed 6 bases, with 21 bases lying between them. This CDR3 is CASSLGGRTPWRAEAFF. The CDR3, as DNA: TGTGCCAGCAGCTTGGGAGGCCGGACACCCTGGCGTGCTGAAGCTTTCTTT.

There are many counts of this clonotype. The genes are TRBV2 and TRBJ2-3; D may be TRBD1 (6 bases). Deletions cut 6 bases from V and 3 bases from J, with 13 bases between. Germline V lookup: CDR1 SNHLY, CDR2 FYNNEI. This CDR3 spans 14 amino acids. In nucleotides, the CDR3 is TGTGCCAGCAGCAACAGGGATATTACAGATACGCAGTATTTT. This gives the protein CASSNRDITDTQYF.

This clonotype has a single count. This sequence may be a read error, since a much larger clone differs from it by one base. The gene calls are TRBV18 and TRBJ1-1; D is uncertain. The CDR3 totals 12 residues. Germline CDR1 and CDR2: KGHSH and LQKENI. The CDR3 DNA reads as TGTGCCGGCTCACCCTTGGGAACTGAAGCTTTCTTT. Its translation: CAGSPLGTEAFF.

Comment on this clonotype: A read error is possible here, since a much larger clone lies one base away. V is TRBV20-1 and J is TRBJ1-2; no firm D call. The CDR3 is 11 residues long. Germline V gene lookup returns CDR1 DFQATT and CDR2 SNEGSKA (reference sequence). CDR3 sequence (DNA): TGCAGAGCTAGTCAGGCTCTAGGCTACACCTTC. Translating gives CRASQALGYTF.